The present entry profiles one TCR beta chain with its context. This specimen belongs to a study of chemoradiotherapy in HPV16-positive cancers. Assay used: immunoSEQ multiplex PCR; TCRdb lists only in-frame clones, some missing. The sample lists around 13,000 clones, roughly nine tenths seen once, with roughly 23% in the top ten. Source: blood, taken from a patient who underwent chemoradiotherapy. The receptor's source is a human donor with HPV-associated anogenital cancer.

This CDR3 is CASRGWGPINYGYTF. The CDR3 DNA reads TGTGCCAGCCGGGGGTGGGGCCCCATTAACTATGGCTACACCTTC. This chain uses TRBV11-2 with TRBJ1-2, with D perhaps matching TRBD1 (5 bases). V was trimmed by 8 bases and J by 1 base, leaving 17 bases between them. Germline CDR1 is SGHAT and CDR2 is FQNNGV. This CDR3 is built from 15 residues.